This passage covers 3 T cell receptor beta chains from one sample sequenced in a study of PD-1 blockade in classical Hodgkin lymphoma. The table came from immunoSEQ multiplex PCR; TCRdb's copy has only in-frame clones and leaves some out. The sample has about 21,000 clones, approximately 71% seen once. No patient escaped relapse after autologous stem cell transplantation, and brentuximab vedotin exposure varied. This specimen consisted of peripheral blood mononuclear cells (PBMCs), obtained at baseline. The receptors shown here come from a human donor with classical Hodgkin lymphoma.

The chain combines TRBV6-5 with TRBJ2-7; D might be TRBD1 or TRBD2, each matching 5 bases. This CDR3 is 13 amino acids long. The V gene lost 9 bases and the J gene lost 2 bases, with 14 bases spanning the gap. CDR1 and CDR2 (germline): MNHEY, SVGAGI. The CDR3 loop reads CASGTGAAYEQYF. CDR3 bases: TGTGCCAGTGGGACGGGTGCGGCCTACGAGCAGTACTTC.

This clone was counted a few times. This rearrangement joins TRBV5-8 to TRBJ2-5; D possibly corresponds to TRBD1 (5 bases). This CDR3 region has 13 residues. Per the germline V gene, CDR1 is SGHTS and CDR2 is YDEGEE. The V gene lost 0 bases and the J gene lost 2 bases, with 5 bases spanning the gap. The CDR3 spells CASSLDRQETQYF. In nucleotides, the CDR3 is TGTGCCAGCAGCTTGGACAGGCAAGAGACCCAGTACTTC. The full variable domain, in which reference TRBV5-8 and TRBJ2-5 provide the parts outside the CDR3, is EAGVTQSPTHLIKTRGQQATLRCSPISGHTSVYWYQQALGLGLQFLLWYDEGEERNRGNFPPRFSGRQFPNYSSELNVNALELEDSALYLCASSLDRQETQYFGPGTRLLVL.

This chain joins TRBV5-6 and TRBJ2-5; 8 nucleotides agree with TRBD1. Germline CDR1 SGHDT, CDR2 YYEEEE. The CDR3 has 17 residues. V shed 2 bases and J 2 bases; nucleotides not matched to a gene: 11. Here the CDR3 reads CASSFNQGAMRQETQYF. For the CDR3, the DNA is TGTGCCAGCAGCTTTAACCAGGGGGCTATGAGGCAAGAGACCCAGTACTTC.